In this sample, the clone carrying this TCR beta chain turned up a few times. Its antigen is as yet unknown. The data were taken from a study of T cells after yellow fever vaccination. The study, taken as a whole, reports: A secondary response was less intense yet reached its peak sooner, at day 5 versus 15. Relatively few clonotypes were ones that appeared in both CD4 and CD8 compartments.

Via MiXCR, TCRdb re-called the 5' RACE reads, giving one row per CDR3 protein. Of about 630,000 distinct CDR3 sequences in the sample, roughly an eighth are singletons; the top ten hold just under 15%. The TCR originated in a young man who received the YFV17D yellow fever vaccine. This material consisted of PBMCs, taken on the day of the yellow fever booster vaccination.

The CDR3 DNA sequence: TGTGCCAGCAGCTTTTCCGGCGGGGGCGGCTACGAGCAGTACTTC. Protein: CASSFSGGGGYEQYF. This chain joins TRBV7-9 and TRBJ2-7; the D gene is possibly TRBD2 (7 bases). The CDR3 loop spans 15 amino acids. Trimming took 3 bases from V and 3 from J, leaving 15 bases between them. The germline gives CDR1 SEHNR, CDR2 FQNEAQ (reference sequence).